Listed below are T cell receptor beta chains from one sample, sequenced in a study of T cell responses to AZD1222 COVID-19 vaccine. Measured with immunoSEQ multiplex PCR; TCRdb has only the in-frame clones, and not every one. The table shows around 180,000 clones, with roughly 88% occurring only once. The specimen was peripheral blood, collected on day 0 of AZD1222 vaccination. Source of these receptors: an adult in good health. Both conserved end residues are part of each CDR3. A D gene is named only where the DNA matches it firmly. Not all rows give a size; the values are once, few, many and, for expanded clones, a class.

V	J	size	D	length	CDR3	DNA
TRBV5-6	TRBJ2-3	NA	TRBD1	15	CASSPDRVRADTQYF	TGTGCCAGCAGCCCAGACAGGGTACGGGCAGATACGCAGTATTTT
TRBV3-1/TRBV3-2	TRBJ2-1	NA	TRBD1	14	CASSQGQGWGEQFF	TGTGCCAGCAGCCAAGGACAGGGGTGGGGTGAGCAGTTCTTC
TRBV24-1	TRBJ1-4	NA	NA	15	CAVGGKGATNEKLFF	TGTGCCGTGGGGGGTAAGGGGGCAACTAATGAAAAACTGTTTTTT
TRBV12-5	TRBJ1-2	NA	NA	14	CASGPGASGPGYTF	TGTGCTAGTGGACCGGGGGCTTCGGGACCTGGCTACACCTTC
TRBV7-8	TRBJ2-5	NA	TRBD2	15	CASSLGLAGRETQYF	TGTGCCAGCAGCTTAGGGCTAGCGGGCAGGGAGACCCAGTACTTC
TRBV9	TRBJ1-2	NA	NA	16	CASSVISLAGGDGYTF	TGTGCCAGCAGCGTAATCTCGCTGGCGGGTGGAGATGGCTACACCTTC
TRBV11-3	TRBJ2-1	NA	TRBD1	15	CASSRGDRVYNEQFF	TGTGCCAGCAGCCGAGGGGACAGGGTCTACAATGAGCAGTTCTTC
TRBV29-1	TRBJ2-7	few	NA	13	CSVVPGPNYEQYF	TGCAGCGTTGTACCGGGTCCCAACTACGAGCAGTACTTC
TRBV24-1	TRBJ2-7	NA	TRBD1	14	CATSDPGQPYEQYF	TGTGCCACCAGTGATCCGGGACAGCCCTACGAGCAGTACTTC
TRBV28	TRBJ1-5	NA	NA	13	CATHPESNQPQHF	TGTGCCACCCATCCGGAGAGCAATCAGCCCCAGCATTTT
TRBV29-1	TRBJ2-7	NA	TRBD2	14	CSPETSGRPYEQYF	TGCAGCCCCGAGACTAGCGGGAGGCCGTACGAGCAGTACTTC
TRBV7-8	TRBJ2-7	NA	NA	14	CASSGRTSTYEQYF	TGTGCCAGCAGCGGAAGGACATCTACCTACGAGCAGTACTTC
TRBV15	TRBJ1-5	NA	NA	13	CATSRAPREPQHF	TGTGCCACCAGCAGAGCCCCGAGGGAGCCCCAGCATTTT
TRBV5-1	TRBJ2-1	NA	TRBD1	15	CASKERTGGYNEQFF	TGCGCCAGCAAAGAACGGACAGGGGGATACAATGAGCAGTTCTTC
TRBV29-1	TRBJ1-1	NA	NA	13	CSASGGGNTEAFF	TGCAGCGCATCAGGTGGGGGGAACACTGAAGCTTTCTTT
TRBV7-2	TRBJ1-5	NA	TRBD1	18	CASSWGTGNLLSNQPQHF	TGTGCCAGCAGCTGGGGGACAGGGAATTTGCTTAGCAATCAGCCCCAGCATTTT
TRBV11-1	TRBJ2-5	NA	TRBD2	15	CASSSQRGVGETQYF	TGTGCCAGCAGTTCTCAGCGGGGGGTTGGAGAGACCCAGTACTTC
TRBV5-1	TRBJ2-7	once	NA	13	CASSLGSGYEQYF	TGCGCCAGCAGCTTGGGGTCCGGTTACGAGCAGTACTTC
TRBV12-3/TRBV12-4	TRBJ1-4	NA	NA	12	CASSPPGVKLFF	TGTGCCAGCAGCCCTCCGGGTGTAAAACTGTTTTTT
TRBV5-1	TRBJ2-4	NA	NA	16	CASSPFLDSAKNIQYF	TGCGCCAGCAGTCCTTTCCTCGACAGCGCCAAAAACATTCAGTACTTC
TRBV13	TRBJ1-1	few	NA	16	CASSLGGGARVTEAFF	TGTGCCAGCAGCTTAGGCGGTGGTGCGCGTGTCACTGAAGCTTTCTTT
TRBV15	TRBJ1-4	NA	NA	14	CATSREDGGGKTVF	TGTGCCACCAGCAGAGAGGATGGGGGTGGGAAAACTGTTTTT
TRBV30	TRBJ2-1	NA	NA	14	CAWSYGRADNEQFF	TGTGCCTGGAGTTACGGGAGAGCCGACAATGAGCAGTTCTTC
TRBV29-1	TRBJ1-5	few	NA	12	CSVSDSNQPQHF	TGCAGCGTCTCGGATAGCAATCAGCCCCAGCATTTT
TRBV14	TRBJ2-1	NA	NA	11	CASSLLGEQFF	TGTGCCAGCAGCCTTCTCGGTGAGCAGTTCTTC
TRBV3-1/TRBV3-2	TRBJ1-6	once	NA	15	CASSQEGLINSPLHF	TGTGCCAGCAGCCAAGAGGGACTGATAAATTCACCCCTCCACTTT
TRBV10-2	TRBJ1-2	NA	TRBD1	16	CASSPTGGIENYGYTF	TGCGCCAGCAGTCCGACAGGGGGCATCGAGAACTATGGCTACACCTTC
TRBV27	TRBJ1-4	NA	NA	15	CASSLSPGLSEKLFF	TGTGCCAGCAGTTTATCACCGGGTCTCAGCGAAAAACTGTTTTTT
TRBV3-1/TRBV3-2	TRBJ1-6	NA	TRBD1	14	CASSGTDRAGPLHF	TGTGCCAGCAGCGGAACGGACAGGGCCGGACCCCTCCACTTT
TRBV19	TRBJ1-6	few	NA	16	CASSMGQGTSTSPLHF	TGTGCCAGTAGTATGGGGCAGGGAACCTCTACTTCACCCCTCCACTTT
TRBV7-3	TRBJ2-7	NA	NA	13	CASSLLGGDEQYF	TGTGCCAGCAGCTTACTAGGGGGAGACGAGCAGTACTTC
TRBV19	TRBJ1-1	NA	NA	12	CASKGVNTEAFF	TGTGCCAGTAAAGGGGTGAACACTGAAGCTTTCTTT
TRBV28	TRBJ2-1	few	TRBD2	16	CASSRLLAGGIDEQFF	TGTGCCAGCAGTCGCCTACTAGCGGGAGGAATTGATGAGCAGTTCTTC
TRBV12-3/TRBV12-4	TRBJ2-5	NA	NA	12	CASQGSGETQYF	TGTGCCAGCCAGGGGTCCGGGGAGACCCAGTACTTC
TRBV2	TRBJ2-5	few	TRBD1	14	CAGAGTGGFETQYF	TGTGCCGGTGCCGGGACAGGGGGCTTTGAGACCCAGTACTTC
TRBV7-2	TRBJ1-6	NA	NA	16	CASSLVWGGGDSPLHF	TGTGCCAGCAGCTTAGTGTGGGGGGGCGGCGATTCACCCCTCCACTTT
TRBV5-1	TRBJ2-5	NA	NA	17	CASSLEARTDWGETQYF	TGCGCCAGCAGCTTGGAGGCCCGGACAGATTGGGGGGAGACCCAGTACTTC
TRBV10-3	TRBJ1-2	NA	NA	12	CATTTGRYGYTF	TGTGCCACCACGACGGGACGCTATGGCTACACCTTC
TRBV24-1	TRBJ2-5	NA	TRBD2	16	CATSDYGLAFQETQYF	TGTGCCACCAGTGACTACGGACTAGCCTTTCAAGAGACCCAGTACTTC
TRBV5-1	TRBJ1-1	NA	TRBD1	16	CASSWGAGQSNTEAFF	TGCGCCAGCAGCTGGGGGGCGGGACAGAGTAACACTGAAGCTTTCTTT
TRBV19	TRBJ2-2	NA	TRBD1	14	CASAPADRGGELFF	TGTGCCAGTGCTCCAGCGGACAGGGGCGGGGAGCTGTTTTTT
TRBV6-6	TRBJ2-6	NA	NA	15	CASSYTDSGANVLTF	TGTGCCAGCAGTTACACCGACTCTGGGGCCAACGTCCTGACTTTC
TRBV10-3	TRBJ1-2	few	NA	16	CAISESGPRSVYGYTF	TGTGCCATCAGTGAGTCAGGGCCGAGGTCGGTATATGGCTACACCTTC
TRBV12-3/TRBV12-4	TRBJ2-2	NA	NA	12	CASSQGAGELFF	TGTGCCAGCAGCCAGGGTGCCGGGGAGCTGTTTTTT
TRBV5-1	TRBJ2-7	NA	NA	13	CASNDARNYEQYF	TGCGCCAGCAACGATGCAAGGAATTACGAGCAGTACTTC
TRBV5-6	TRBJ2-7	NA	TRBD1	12	CASSFGTDEQYF	TGTGCCAGCAGCTTCGGGACAGACGAGCAGTACTTC
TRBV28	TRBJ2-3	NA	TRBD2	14	CASTLGGYTDTQYF	TGTGCCAGCACCCTGGGGGGGTACACAGATACGCAGTATTTT
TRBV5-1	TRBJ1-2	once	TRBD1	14	CASSLTQGGNGYTF	TGCGCCAGCAGCCTCACCCAAGGGGGCAATGGCTACACCTTC
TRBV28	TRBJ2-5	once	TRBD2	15	CASSRTSARHETQYF	TGTGCCAGCAGTCGCACTAGCGCTCGCCACGAGACCCAGTACTTC
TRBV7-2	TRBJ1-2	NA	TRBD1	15	CASSRGGQGGGGYTF	TGTGCCAGCAGTAGAGGTGGACAGGGAGGAGGTGGCTACACCTTC
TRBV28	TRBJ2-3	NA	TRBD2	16	CASSPSGGPSTDTQYF	TGTGCCAGCAGCCCCTCGGGAGGGCCTAGCACAGATACGCAGTATTTT
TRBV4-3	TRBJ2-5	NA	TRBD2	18	CASSQDLAGGPIQETQYF	TGCGCCAGCAGCCAAGATCTAGCGGGGGGGCCTATTCAAGAGACCCAGTACTTC
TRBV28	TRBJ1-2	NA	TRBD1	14	CASSSGQGIRGYTF	TGTGCCAGCAGTTCGGGACAGGGGATTCGGGGCTACACCTTC
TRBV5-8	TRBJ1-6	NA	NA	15	CASSLDLGGSSPLHF	TGTGCCAGCAGCTTGGATTTGGGGGGTAGCTCACCCCTCCACTTT
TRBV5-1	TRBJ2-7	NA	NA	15	CASSLVVSGTYEQYF	TGCGCCAGCAGCTTGGTAGTTAGCGGCACCTACGAGCAGTACTTC